This T cell receptor (beta chain) comes out of a study of early T cells in non-severe SARS-CoV-2 infection. About the study: Sequenced material consisted of bulk RNA (from unsorted whole blood), and chains were unpaired.

General study results and limits: VDJdb matching favored anti-spike CD8 responses, missing private and CD4 specificities.

Regarding this clonotype: Its cognate antigen is unknown.

This CDR3 contains 14 residues. CDR1 is LNHDA and CDR2 is SQIVND in the germline V gene (reference sequence). The V segment lost 7 bases and the J segment 8 bases; nucleotides outside the gene matches: 10. Tagging with unique molecular identifiers was applied to individual cDNA molecules. Using its own MiXCR run on the 5' RACE reads, TCRdb lists one record per CDR3 protein. Of around 64,000 distinct CDR3 sequences listed, over 10% are singletons. The input for sequencing was whole blood, taken at baseline. The sequence derives from an adult who was a healthcare worker with PCR-confirmed SARS-CoV-2 infection or an uninfected control (not recorded which). The rearrangement joins TRBV19 to TRBJ1-4, with TRBD1 matching 7 bases. CDR3 nucleotide sequence: TGTGCCAGTAAGGAGGACAGGCGGCGAGAAAAACTGTTTTTT. The encoded protein is CASKEDRRREKLFF.